These 22 T cell receptor beta chains originate from one sample sequenced in a study of Ad26.COV2.S vaccination and SARS-CoV-2 variants. Treatment in this sample: 15 to 20 received Ad26.COV2.S at low or high dose, single or two shots; 5 received placebo; per-sample allocation not given. Specimen acquisition occurred on day 63 following the initial vaccine or placebo injection. The table came from immunoSEQ multiplex PCR; TCRdb's copy has only in-frame clones and leaves some out. The sample yields some 250,000 clones, roughly 90% seen once. The specimen comprised peripheral blood, sampled in a trial of Ad26.COV2.S vaccine versus placebo. These receptors were collected from a person between 18 and 65 years old who received the Ad26.COV2.S COVID-19 vaccine or a placebo.

This clone occurred once. The chain employs TRBV6-4 and TRBJ2-3; TRBD1 matches 7 bases. This CDR3 contains 15 residues. Germline V gene lookup returns CDR1 MRHNA and CDR2 SNTAGT. With V trimmed by 6 bases and J by 0 bases, 6 bases remained unmatched. CDR3 nucleotide sequence: TGTGCCAGCAGCCCGGGACAGTCTAGCACAGATACGCAGTATTTT. Translation: CASSPGQSSTDTQYF.

DNA for the CDR3: TGTGCCAGCAGGCCAGCGGGGGCCCCTTCCTACGAGCAGTACTTC. Protein: CASRPAGAPSYEQYF. The chain has TRBV28 and TRBJ2-7; TRBD2 matches at 8 bases. CDR1 is MDHEN, CDR2 SYDVKM, per germline. There are 15 residues in the CDR3. V was clipped by 6 bases and J by 1 base; unmatched bases: 8.

This chain connects TRBV9 to TRBJ1-2; no clear D. Germline CDR1 and CDR2: SGDLS and YYNGEE. The V and J ends lost 0 bases and 2 bases respectively, with 11 bases between them. The CDR3 length is 15 residues. Written as DNA, the CDR3 is TGTGCCAGCAGCGTAGCTATGTCAGTGAACTATGGCTACACCTTC. Encoded protein: CASSVAMSVNYGYTF.

This clone was observed a handful of times. This chain connects TRBV19 to TRBJ1-5; D might be TRBD1 (5 bases). Trimming took off 6 bases at V and 9 bases at J, with 12 bases between the two ends. Germline-derived CDR1 and CDR2 are LNHDA and SQIVND (reference sequence). CDR3 length: 12 amino acids. CDR3 protein: CASRDDRSPQHF. CDR3 nucleotides: TGTGCCAGTAGAGATGACAGATCGCCCCAGCATTTT.

The chain has TRBV7-8 and TRBJ2-4; the match to TRBD2 covers 13 bases. The CDR3 length is 15 residues. V was clipped by 5 bases and J by 8 bases; unmatched bases: 6. The germline CDR1 and CDR2 sequences are SGHVS and FQNEAQ. CDR3 in amino acids: CASSRTSGSWDIQYF. CDR3 DNA sequence: TGTGCCAGCAGCCGGACTAGCGGGAGTTGGGACATTCAGTACTTC.

This chain links TRBV11-2 with TRBJ2-5; 8 bases align to TRBD2. V shed 3 bases, J shed 5 bases, and the junction held 11 bases outside the gene matches. The CDR3 runs 16 residues. Germline V lookup: CDR1 SGHAT, CDR2 FQNNGV. CDR3 sequence (DNA): TGTGCCAGCAGCTTGGGCGGAACGGGGGGGCGGGAGACCCAGTACTTC. Amino acids: CASSLGGTGGRETQYF.

The chain carries TRBV19 and TRBJ2-7; 9 bases match TRBD1. V lost 3 bases, J lost 3 bases, and 3 bases stayed unmatched. The CDR3 loop spans 14 amino acids. Per the germline V gene, CDR1 is LNHDA and CDR2 is SQIVND (reference sequence). CDR3 nucleotides: TGTGCCAGTAGTATGGGGACAGGGATCTACGAGCAGTACTTC. Translation gives CASSMGTGIYEQYF.

V usage is TRBV7-2 and J usage is TRBJ1-4; no firm D call. CDR3 length: 15 amino acids. CDR1 is SGHTA, CDR2 FQGNSA, per germline. Trimming took off 1 base at V and 8 bases at J, with 14 bases between the two ends. The CDR3 DNA follows: TGTGCCAGCAGCTTAGTGGGCACACCGAGAGAAAAACTGTTTTTT. This sequence encodes CASSLVGTPREKLFF.

This chain joins TRBV10-3 and TRBJ1-6, with D unresolved. Germline V lookup: CDR1 ENHRY, CDR2 SYGVKD. The V gene lost 3 bases and the J gene lost 10 bases, with 13 bases spanning the gap. This CDR3 comprises 14 residues. CDR3 residues: CAISDPPDISPLHF. CDR3 bases: TGTGCCATCAGTGACCCACCCGACATATCACCCCTCCACTTT.

The chain recombines TRBV19 with TRBJ2-1, with D perhaps matching TRBD2 (6 bases). The CDR3 runs 14 residues. Germline loops: CDR1 LNHDA, CDR2 SQIVND (reference sequence). Trimming pared 0 bases from V and 4 bases from J, leaving 7 bases between. The CDR3 nucleotides are TGTGCCAGTAGTATAGAGGCGGGGTACAATGAGCAGTTCTTC. Translation: CASSIEAGYNEQFF.

A single count supports this clone. The chain joins TRBV18 to TRBJ1-4; TRBD1 is a possible D gene (5 bases). The CDR3 sequence is 16 residues long. The germline gives CDR1 KGHSH, CDR2 LQKENI. Trimming stripped 3 bases from V and 5 bases from J, with 16 bases between. CDR3 coding DNA: TGTGCCAGCTCACCGATGATCCAGGGTGTCAATGAAAAACTGTTTTTT. The encoded protein is CASSPMIQGVNEKLFF.

The genes are TRBV19 and TRBJ2-1; TRBD1 matches at 7 bases. V shed 5 bases, J shed 5 bases, and the junction held 12 bases outside the gene matches. This CDR3 region has 16 residues. The germline CDR1 and CDR2 sequences are LNHDA and SQIVND (reference sequence). The CDR3 loop is CASSAWTGTLHNEQFF. Here the CDR3 DNA reads TGTGCCAGTAGTGCCTGGACAGGCACTCTCCACAATGAGCAGTTCTTC. The variable domain in full, completed from reference TRBV19 and TRBJ2-1, reads DGGITQSPKYLFRKEGQNVTLSCEQNLNHDAMYWYRQDPGQGLRLIYYSQIVNDFQKGDIAEGYSVSREKKESFPLTVTSAQKNPTAFYLCASSAWTGTLHNEQFFGPGTRLTVL.

The chain is built from TRBV18 and TRBJ1-3; maybe TRBD1 (5 bases). Germline V gene lookup returns CDR1 KGHSH and CDR2 LQKENI. This CDR3 comprises 14 residues. Trimming stripped 7 bases from V and 0 bases from J, with 10 bases between. This chain's CDR3 is CASFRQLSGNTIYF. The CDR3 bases are TGTGCCAGCTTTCGACAGCTCTCTGGAAACACCATATATTTT.

The rearrangement links TRBV6-1 to TRBJ2-1; TRBD1 aligns across 9 bases. Germline V gene lookup returns CDR1 MNHNS and CDR2 SASEGT. V gave up 2 bases and J gave up 6 bases; unmatched junction bases: 11. There are 17 residues in the CDR3. For the CDR3, the DNA is TGTGCCAGCAGTGAAAGCCGGGCTCGGGACAGGGTCAATGAGCAGTTCTTC. This gives the protein CASSESRARDRVNEQFF.

The chain combines TRBV11-3 with TRBJ2-1, with D possibly called TRBD1 or TRBD2 (6 bases each). This CDR3 comprises 13 residues. V shed 2 bases and J shed 10 bases, with 12 bases lying between them. Looked up from germline, CDR1 is SGHNT and CDR2 is YENEEA. CDR3 amino acids: CASSLSTGAEQFF. CDR3 in DNA: TGTGCCAGCAGCTTATCAACGGGGGCCGAGCAGTTCTTC.

This clone has only one observation. This chain links TRBV12-3 or TRBV12-4 with TRBJ1-4, with D unresolved. This CDR3 is 12 amino acids long. V was shortened by 2 bases and J by 8 bases, with 6 bases between the two germline ends. In nucleotides, the CDR3 is TGTGCCAGCAGTTTATCTACCGAAAAACTGTTTTTT. This codes for CASSLSTEKLFF.

Concerning this clone itself: The junction does not match germline at one end; this may be a read error. The genes are TRBV27 and TRBJ2-1; TRBD2 aligns across 10 bases. The CDR3 length is 15 residues. The germline V gene has CDR1 MNHEY and CDR2 SMNVEV (reference sequence). The CDR3 spells CASSVSSGSFGEQFF. The CDR3 DNA reads TGTGCCAGCAGTGTATCTAGCGGGAGCTTCGGTGAGCAGTTCTTC.

This chain joins TRBV11-2 and TRBJ1-1; no firm D call. Germline V lookup: CDR1 SGHAT, CDR2 FQNNGV. This CDR3 comprises 13 residues. Trimming left V 2 bases short and J 6 bases short, with 10 bases between. CDR3 in amino acids: CASSLWAAPEAFF. CDR3 DNA sequence: TGTGCCAGCAGCTTATGGGCAGCCCCTGAAGCTTTCTTT.

This sequence joins TRBV27 and TRBJ1-2; TRBD1 aligns across 7 bases. CDR3 length: 11 residues. The trim removed 10 bases at V and 8 bases at J, leaving 7 bases unmatched. Germline V gene data show CDR1 as MNHEY and CDR2 as SMNVEV (reference sequence). This CDR3 is CATDGGGGYTF. As DNA, the CDR3 is TGTGCCACCGATGGAGGGGGCGGCTACACCTTC.

This chain joins TRBV4-3 and TRBJ2-7; D gene ambiguous. CDR3 length: 15 residues. V lost 0 bases and J lost 5, with 14 bases in between. Germline V gene lookup returns CDR1 LGHNA and CDR2 YSLEER. In DNA, the CDR3 is TGCGCCAGCAGCCAAGAAAGGATGACATATGACGAGCAGTACTTC. This translates into CASSQERMTYDEQYF.

Remarks on this clone: The same CDR3 arises from other DNA sequences in this sample as well. V and J are TRBV7-3 and TRBJ2-1; 7 nucleotides agree with TRBD2. V was clipped by 1 base and J by 0 bases; unmatched bases: 0. Germline CDR1 is SGHTA and CDR2 is FQGTGA. This CDR3 region has 15 residues. CDR3 sequence (DNA): TGTGCCAGCAGCTTAAGCGGGGGCTCCTACAATGAGCAGTTCTTC. Translation gives CASSLSGGSYNEQFF. Supplemented by reference TRBV7-3 and TRBJ2-1, the full variable domain reads GAGVSQTPSNKVTEKGKYVELRCDPISGHTALYWYRQSLGQGPEFLIYFQGTGAADDSGLPNDRFFAVRPEGSVSTLKIQRTERGDSAVYLCASSLSGGSYNEQFFGPGTRLTVL.

The gene calls are TRBV6-4 and TRBJ1-1; D call uncertain. The V gene's germline CDR1 is MRHNA and CDR2 SNTAGT. This CDR3 has 13 residues. The V end lost 3 bases, the J end lost 1 base, and 6 bases lay between the germline ends. The CDR3 here is CASSEAGNTEAFF. The CDR3 DNA reads as TGTGCCAGCAGTGAGGCAGGGAACACTGAAGCTTTCTTT.